Below, 14 T cell receptor beta chains from the same sample are listed, as sequenced in a study of persistence of HIV-infected CD4 T cells. These TCRs' antigens remain unknown. The immunoSEQ assay was version 4, run in survey mode. Assay used: immunoSEQ multiplex PCR; TCRdb lists only in-frame clones, some missing. The top ten clones hold roughly 1.4% of a sample with tens of thousands of clones, roughly 70% of them seen once. The stimulus was an HIV-1 Gag 15-mer peptide pool, about 1 ug/peptide/mL. Sorting selected CD4+ T cells upregulating both CD40 ligand and CD69. Source: CD4+ T cells sorted from PBMCs after 18-hour stimulation, taken from a patient who received antiretroviral therapy. These receptors all come from an adult man with HIV who was CMV-seropositive.

This clone showed up just once. The V and J genes are TRBV6-1 and TRBJ1-1; D might be TRBD1 (5 bases). The V end lost 3 bases, the J end lost 1 base, and 12 bases lay between the germline ends. Germline-derived CDR1 and CDR2 are MNHNS and SASEGT. The CDR3 covers 15 residues. CDR3 amino acids: CASSDRTGQNTEAFF. The CDR3 DNA sequence: TGTGCCAGCAGTGATAGAACAGGACAGAACACTGAAGCTTTCTTT.

The CDR3, as DNA: TGTGCCCTCGGGGAGGCCCAGAGGAGGAATGAGCAGTTCTTC. It is translated as CALGEAQRRNEQFF. V usage is TRBV6-5 and J usage is TRBJ2-1; a possible D gene is TRBD2 (6 bases). The CDR3 sequence is 14 residues long. With 11 bases removed from V and 7 bases from J, the gap between germline ends came to 21 bases. Per the germline V gene, CDR1 is MNHEY and CDR2 is SVGAGI.

This clone was recorded only once. The chain employs TRBV28 and TRBJ1-6; no definite D call. Trimming pared 7 bases from V and 6 bases from J, leaving 13 bases between. Per germline, CDR1 MDHEN and CDR2 SYDVKM. The CDR3 length is 14 residues. The CDR3 bases are TGTGCCAGCAAGGAGGAACAGCTTAATTCACCCCTCCACTTT. Amino acid sequence: CASKEEQLNSPLHF.

The chain joins TRBV10-2 to TRBJ1-4, with D possibly TRBD1 on 5 matching bases. The germline V and J ends were trimmed by 10 bases and 0 bases, with 15 bases remaining between them. The CDR3 consists of 15 residues. Germline V gene data show CDR1 as WSHSY and CDR2 as SAAADI. CDR3 in amino acids: CATRDRTTTNEKLFF. The CDR3 DNA reads as TGCGCCACCCGGGACCGGACAACAACTAATGAAAAACTGTTTTTT.

The chain links TRBV20-1 to TRBJ2-3; TRBD1 might be the D (8 bases). V lost 3 bases and J lost 6, with 25 bases in between. CDR1 is DFQATT, CDR2 SNEGSKA, per germline (reference sequence). The CDR3 has 17 amino acids. CDR3 residues: CSASPITGGEVKDTQYF. In DNA form, the CDR3 reads TGCAGTGCTAGTCCAATTACAGGGGGGGAAGTAAAGGATACGCAGTATTTT.

This clone was picked up one time. This sequence joins TRBV24-1 and TRBJ2-7; D is undetermined. Trimming pared 4 bases from V and 2 bases from J, leaving 8 bases between. CDR3 length equals 13 residues. CDR1 and CDR2 (germline): KGHDR, SFDVKD. The CDR3, as DNA: TGTGCCACCAGTGACTCACGAGCCTACGAGCAGTACTTC. It codes for CATSDSRAYEQYF.

This clone appeared a few times. The chain uses TRBV10-3 and TRBJ2-3, with TRBD2 matching 10 bases. With V trimmed by 4 bases and J by 0 bases, 4 bases remained unmatched. Germline CDR1 is ENHRY and CDR2 is SYGVKD. The CDR3 covers 16 residues. CDR3 residues: CAISATSGASTDTQYF. The CDR3 region has the DNA TGTGCCATCAGTGCCACTAGCGGGGCTAGCACAGATACGCAGTATTTT.

The chain couples TRBV4-1 to TRBJ2-3; possibly TRBD2 for D (7 bases). CDR1 MGHRA and CDR2 YSYEKL come from the germline V gene. The ends were cut back, 4 bases at V and 4 bases at J, with 18 bases in the middle. The CDR3 length is 16 residues. The CDR3 loop reads CASSPKGEGGADTQYF. For the CDR3, the DNA is TGCGCCAGCAGCCCAAAGGGGGAGGGGGGCGCAGATACGCAGTATTTT.

This clone was counted a few times. J is TRBJ1-5 and V is TRBV28; the D gene is possibly TRBD1 (6 bases). The CDR3 covers 15 residues. Germline assignment: CDR1 MDHEN and CDR2 SYDVKM. Trimming took 2 bases from V and 1 from J, leaving 9 bases between them. CDR3 in amino acids: CASSLSDRSNQPQHF. CDR3 in DNA: TGTGCCAGCAGTTTAAGTGACAGGAGCAATCAGCCCCAGCATTTT.

This chain's CDR3 is CASSLPSSTVGKLFF. CDR3 nucleotides: TGTGCCAGCAGCTTACCCTCCTCGACCGTCGGGAAACTGTTTTTT. The rearrangement uses TRBV28 and TRBJ1-4; the D is unclear. Trimming took 6 bases from V and 11 from J, leaving 22 bases between them. CDR1 MDHEN and CDR2 SYDVKM come from the germline V gene. The CDR3 length is 15 residues.

A single count supports this clone. V and J are TRBV9 and TRBJ1-3; unclear D gene. The germline gives CDR1 SGDLS, CDR2 YYNGEE. CDR3 length equals 17 residues. V lost 0 bases and J lost 0, with 13 bases in between. The CDR3 reads CASSVAPVSASGNTIYF. The CDR3 DNA reads TGTGCCAGCAGCGTAGCGCCCGTCAGCGCCTCTGGAAACACCATATATTTT.

The chain combines TRBV19 with TRBJ2-7, with D unclear. This CDR3 region has 14 residues. Germline lookup yields CDR1 LNHDA and CDR2 SQIVND (reference sequence). V dropped 4 bases and J dropped 0 bases, with 10 bases sitting between them. CDR3 bases: TGTGCCAGTAGTAGGTCAGGCCCCTCCTACGAGCAGTACTTC. Translating it yields CASSRSGPSYEQYF. Full variable domain (missing parts from reference TRBV19 and TRBJ2-7): DGGITQSPKYLFRKEGQNVTLSCEQNLNHDAMYWYRQDPGQGLRLIYYSQIVNDFQKGDIAEGYSVSREKKESFPLTVTSAQKNPTAFYLCASSRSGPSYEQYFGPGTRLTVT.

This chain links TRBV7-8 with TRBJ1-6, with D possibly TRBD1 on 5 matching bases. Trimming took 10 bases from V and 7 from J, leaving 14 bases between them. CDR1 and CDR2 from the germline V gene are SGHVS and FQNEAQ. CDR3 size: 13 residues. CDR3 in amino acids: CAIAVGENSPLHF. For the CDR3, the DNA is TGTGCCATCGCGGTGGGGGAAAATTCACCCCTCCACTTT.

This clone was observed a few times. The chain is built from TRBV2 and TRBJ1-5, with D maybe TRBD1 (5 bases). Germline loops: CDR1 SNHLY, CDR2 FYNNEI. CDR3 length: 11 amino acids. The V end lost 5 bases, the J end lost 11 bases, and 10 bases lay between the germline ends. CDR3 nucleotide sequence: TGTGCCAGCAGTTGGGACCGCGCCCAGCATTTT. It translates to CASSWDRAQHF.